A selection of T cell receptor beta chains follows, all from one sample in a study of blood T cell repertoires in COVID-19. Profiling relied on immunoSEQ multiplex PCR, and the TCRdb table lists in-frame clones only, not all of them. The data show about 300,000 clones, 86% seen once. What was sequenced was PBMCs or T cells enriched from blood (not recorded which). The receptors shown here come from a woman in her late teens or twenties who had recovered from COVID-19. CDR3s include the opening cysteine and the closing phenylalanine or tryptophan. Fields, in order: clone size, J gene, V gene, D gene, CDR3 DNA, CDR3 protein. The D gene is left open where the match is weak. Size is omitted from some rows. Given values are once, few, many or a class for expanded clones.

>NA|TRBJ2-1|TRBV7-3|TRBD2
TGTGCCAGCAGCCCGCTAGCGGGAACCTCCTACAATGAGCAGTTCTTC
CASSPLAGTSYNEQFF
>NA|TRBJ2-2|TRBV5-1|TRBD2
TGCGCCAGCAGCTTGGAGGCTAGCGGGGTGAACACCGGGGAGCTGTTTTTT
CASSLEASGVNTGELFF
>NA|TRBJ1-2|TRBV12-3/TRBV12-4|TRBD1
TGTGCCAGCAGTTTAGGACAGGGGCCCGGCTACACCTTC
CASSLGQGPGYTF
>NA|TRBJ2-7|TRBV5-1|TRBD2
TGCGCCAGCAGCTGGGAGGGGTACGAGCAGTACTTC
CASSWEGYEQYF
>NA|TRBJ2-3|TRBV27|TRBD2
TGTGCCAGCAGTTTAGGAGCGGGGGGGCTGAGTGGCACAGATACGCAGTATTTT
CASSLGAGGLSGTDTQYF
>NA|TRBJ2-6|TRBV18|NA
TGTGCCAGCTCACCCGGTTCCTCTGGGGCCAACGTCCTGACTTTC
CASSPGSSGANVLTF
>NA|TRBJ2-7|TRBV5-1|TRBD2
TGCGCCAGCAGCTCACCCACGACTAGCGGGAGGGCCAACTACGAGCAGTACTTC
CASSSPTTSGRANYEQYF
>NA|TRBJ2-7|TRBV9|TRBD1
TGTGCCAGCAGCCCTCGAGGGGGGACAGGGGGCCTCCACGAGCAGTACTTC
CASSPRGGTGGLHEQYF
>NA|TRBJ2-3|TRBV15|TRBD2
TGTGCCACCAGCCCGCCAGGGACTAGCGGGACAGATACGCAGTATTTT
CATSPPGTSGTDTQYF
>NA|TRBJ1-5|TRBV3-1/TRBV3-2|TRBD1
TGTGCCAGCAGCCCGCGGGACAGGCCTAATCAGCCCCAGCATTTT
CASSPRDRPNQPQHF
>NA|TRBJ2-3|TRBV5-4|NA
TGTGCCAGCAGCTTGGAAGCTAGCGTAAAAGATACGCAGTATTTT
CASSLEASVKDTQYF
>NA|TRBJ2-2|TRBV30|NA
TGTGCCTGGAGTCTCCCGGGCCACGGGATAGGGGAGCTGTTTTTT
CAWSLPGHGIGELFF
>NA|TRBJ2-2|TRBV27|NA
TGTGCCAGCAGTCCAGGGGACAAAACCGGGGAGCTGTTTTTT
CASSPGDKTGELFF
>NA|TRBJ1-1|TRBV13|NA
TGTGCCAGCAGCTTAGATGGGGGGAGTACTGAAGCTTTCTTT
CASSLDGGSTEAFF
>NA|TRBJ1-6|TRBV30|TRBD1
TGTGCCTGGAGTCTGGAGGGACAGGGTTATTCACCCCTCCACTTT
CAWSLEGQGYSPLHF
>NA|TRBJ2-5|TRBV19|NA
TGTGCCAGTAGTATAATCTTAGGAGCGGGCCCCCCCCAAGAGACCCAGTACTTC
CASSIILGAGPPQETQYF
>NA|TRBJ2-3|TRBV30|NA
TGTGCCTGGGCCTCATCAGGGGCAGATACGCAGTATTTT
CAWASSGADTQYF
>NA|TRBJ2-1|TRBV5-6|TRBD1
TGTGCCAGCAGCTTGCTGGACAGGGACACTGATGAGCAGTTCTTC
CASSLLDRDTDEQFF
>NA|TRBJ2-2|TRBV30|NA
TGTGCCTGGAGTGTACTGGGAGGCGGGGCGGGGGAGCTGTTTTTT
CAWSVLGGGAGELFF
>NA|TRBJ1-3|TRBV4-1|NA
TGCGCCAGCAGCCAAGATATCCGGGCCGGGAGAAACACCATATATTTT
CASSQDIRAGRNTIYF
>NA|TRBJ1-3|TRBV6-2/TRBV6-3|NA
TGTGCCAGCAGCCGTGACAGCTACTCTGGAAACACCATATATTTT
CASSRDSYSGNTIYF
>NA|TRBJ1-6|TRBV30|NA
TGTGCCTGGAAAACGACAGTAAAATATAATTCACCCCTCCACTTT
CAWKTTVKYNSPLHF
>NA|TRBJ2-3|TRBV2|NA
TGTGCCAGCAGTGGGCGGAAAAGGACATCGGGCACAGATACGCAGTATTTT
CASSGRKRTSGTDTQYF
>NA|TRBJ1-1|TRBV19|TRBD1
TGTGCCAGTAGTCACCTTACGGACAGGACGAAGATGATGAACACTGAAGCTTTCTTT
CASSHLTDRTKMMNTEAFF
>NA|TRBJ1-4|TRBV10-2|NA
TGCGCCAGCAGCCGGGCGCGGGAGGAAAAACTGTTTTTT
CASSRAREEKLFF
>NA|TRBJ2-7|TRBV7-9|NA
TGTGCCAGCAGTGGGAGGGGGGACGCGTTCGAGCAGTACTTC
CASSGRGDAFEQYF
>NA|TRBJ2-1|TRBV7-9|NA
TGTGCCAGCAGCTTTACTCATGAGCAGTTCTTC
CASSFTHEQFF
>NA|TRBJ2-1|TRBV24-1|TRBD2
TGTGCCACCAGTGGAAGGGCTAGCGGGAGTACGGAGCAGTTCTTC
CATSGRASGSTEQFF
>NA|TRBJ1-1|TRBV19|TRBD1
TGTGCCAGTAACAGGGGGCACAGGGAGAACACTGAAGCTTTCTTT
CASNRGHRENTEAFF
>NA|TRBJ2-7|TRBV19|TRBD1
TGTGCCAGTAGTCCGGGGACAGGTTTCCTGGACGAGCAGTACTTC
CASSPGTGFLDEQYF
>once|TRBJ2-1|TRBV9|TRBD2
TGTGCCAGCAGCCTAGCGGGAGAAAATGAGCAGTTCTTC
CASSLAGENEQFF
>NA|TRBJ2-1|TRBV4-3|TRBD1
TGCGCCAGCAGCCAAGATAAGGGTCAGGGGGCTGAGCAGTTCTTC
CASSQDKGQGAEQFF
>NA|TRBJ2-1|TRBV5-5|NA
TGTGCCAGCAGCTTGGGAGGGTTCGATGAGCAGTTCTTC
CASSLGGFDEQFF
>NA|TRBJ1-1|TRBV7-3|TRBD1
TGTGCCAGCAGCTTGACAGGGGGCCGGGACACTGAAGCTTTCTTT
CASSLTGGRDTEAFF
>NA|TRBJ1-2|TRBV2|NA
TGTGCCAGCAGTGATAGGGCAGGGGAACCTTATGGTGGCTACACCTTC
CASSDRAGEPYGGYTF
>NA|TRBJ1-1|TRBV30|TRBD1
TGTGCCTGGAGGACTACAGGGGGTGCTGAAGCTTTCTTT
CAWRTTGGAEAFF
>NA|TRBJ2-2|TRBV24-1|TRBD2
TGTGCCACCAGTGACCCCGGACTAGCGGGGCGAGGGTTTTACGGGGAGCTGTTTTTT
CATSDPGLAGRGFYGELFF
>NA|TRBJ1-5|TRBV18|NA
TGTGCCAGCTCCATCGAGTGGGGGCAAAATCAGCCCCAGCATTTT
CASSIEWGQNQPQHF
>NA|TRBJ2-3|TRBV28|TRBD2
TGTGCCAGCAGTCCGTTGCGACGGACTAGCGGGAGATCAGATACGCAGTATTTT
CASSPLRRTSGRSDTQYF
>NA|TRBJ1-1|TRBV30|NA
TGTGCCTGGAAACGGGCGGACATAAACACTGAAGCTTTCTTT
CAWKRADINTEAFF
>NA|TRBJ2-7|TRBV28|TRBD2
TGTGCCAGCAGTTTCCCACTAGCGGGATACGAGCAGTACTTC
CASSFPLAGYEQYF
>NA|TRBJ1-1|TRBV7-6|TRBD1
TGTGCCAGCAGCCAACAGGGGTTGGCTGAAGCTTTCTTT
CASSQQGLAEAFF
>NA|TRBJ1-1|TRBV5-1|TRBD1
TGCGCCAGCAGCCCGGGACAGGGGGGAACTGAAGCTTTCTTT
CASSPGQGGTEAFF
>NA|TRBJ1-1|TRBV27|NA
TGTGCCAGCAGTCCGATACAGAACACTGAAGCTTTCTTT
CASSPIQNTEAFF
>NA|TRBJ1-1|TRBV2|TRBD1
TGTGCCAGCAGTGCCCGGACAGGGGTGAACACTGAAGCTTTCTTT
CASSARTGVNTEAFF
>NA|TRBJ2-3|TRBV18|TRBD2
TGTGCCAGCTCACCTGGACTAGCGGAGGGCCAGGGTACGCAGTATTTT
CASSPGLAEGQGTQYF
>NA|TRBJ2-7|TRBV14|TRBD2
TGTGCCAGCAGCCCGCTAGCGGCGGAGGCCGAGCAGTACTTC
CASSPLAAEAEQYF
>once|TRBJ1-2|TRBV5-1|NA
TGCGCCAGCAGCTTGGAAACCCGGGCAGGCGGGGGCTACACCTTC
CASSLETRAGGGYTF
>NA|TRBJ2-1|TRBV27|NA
TGTGCCAGCAGTCCGCAGCCGGGGGTTGGTGACAATGAGCAGTTCTTC
CASSPQPGVGDNEQFF
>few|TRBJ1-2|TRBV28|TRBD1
TGTGCCAGCAGTTTTAGGGGGCCCGACAGCTCCTATGGCTACACCTTC
CASSFRGPDSSYGYTF
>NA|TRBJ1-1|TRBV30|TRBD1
TGTGCCTGGATCGGGGACAGGGTAAACACTGAAGCTTTCTTT
CAWIGDRVNTEAFF
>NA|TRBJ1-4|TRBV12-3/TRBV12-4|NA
TGTGCCAGCAGTTTGTCAGTTAATGAAAAACTGTTTTTT
CASSLSVNEKLFF
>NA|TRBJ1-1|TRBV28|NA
TGTGCCAGCAGTTTATATGGGGGCGTGAGAAACACTGAAGCTTTCTTT
CASSLYGGVRNTEAFF
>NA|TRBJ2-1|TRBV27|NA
TGTGCCAGCAGCCGGACTTCCCGAAATCACCATGAGCAGTTCTTC
CASSRTSRNHHEQFF
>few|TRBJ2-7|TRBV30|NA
TGTGCCTGGACGGCGGGGGCTTACGAGCAGTACTTC
CAWTAGAYEQYF
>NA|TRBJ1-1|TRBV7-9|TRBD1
TGTGCCAGTAGCCCCTGGACAGGGGAGGACACTGAAGCTTTCTTT
CASSPWTGEDTEAFF
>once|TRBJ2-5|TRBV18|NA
TGTGCCAGCTCACGGTCCGGGTCTGGCGAGACCCAGTACTTC
CASSRSGSGETQYF
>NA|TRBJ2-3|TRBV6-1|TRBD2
TGTGCCAGCAGTGAAAGGGTAGCGGGAGTGAGAAGCACAGATACGCAGTATTTT
CASSERVAGVRSTDTQYF
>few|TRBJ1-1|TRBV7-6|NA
TGTGCCAGCAGCTTAGTGCAGGACACTGAAGCTTTCTTT
CASSLVQDTEAFF